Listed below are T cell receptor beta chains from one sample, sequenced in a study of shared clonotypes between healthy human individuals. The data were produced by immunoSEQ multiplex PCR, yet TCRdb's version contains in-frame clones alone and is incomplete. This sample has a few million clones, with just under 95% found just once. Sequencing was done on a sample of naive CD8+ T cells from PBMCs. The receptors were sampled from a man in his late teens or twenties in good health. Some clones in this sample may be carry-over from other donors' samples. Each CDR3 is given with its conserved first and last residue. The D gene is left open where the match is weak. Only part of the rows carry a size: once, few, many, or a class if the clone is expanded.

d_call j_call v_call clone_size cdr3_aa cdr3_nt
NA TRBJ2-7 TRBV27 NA CASSLIAGLSSYEQYF TGTGCCAGCAGTTTAATTGCAGGACTCAGCTCCTACGAGCAGTACTTC
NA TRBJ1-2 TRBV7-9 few CASSDGTGGNGYTF TGTGCCAGCAGCGACGGGACGGGAGGTAATGGCTACACCTTC
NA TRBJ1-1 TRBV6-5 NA CASSYIERVGTEAFF TGTGCCAGCAGTTACATCGAAAGGGTTGGCACTGAAGCTTTCTTT
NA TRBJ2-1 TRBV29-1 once CSVVRDPWQFF TGCAGCGTTGTTAGGGATCCCTGGCAGTTCTTC
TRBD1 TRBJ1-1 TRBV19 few CASSTGQGMNTEAFF TGTGCCAGTAGCACTGGACAGGGGATGAACACTGAAGCTTTCTTT
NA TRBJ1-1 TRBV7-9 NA CASSLNDGVYTEAFF TGTGCCAGCAGCTTAAACGATGGGGTTTACACTGAAGCTTTCTTT
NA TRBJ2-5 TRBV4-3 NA CASSQGPGQGETQYF TGCGCCAGCAGCCAAGGTCCGGGACAAGGAGAGACCCAGTACTTC
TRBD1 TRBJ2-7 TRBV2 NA CASRERRDRAYEQYF TGTGCCAGCAGGGAACGCCGGGACAGGGCCTACGAGCAGTACTTC
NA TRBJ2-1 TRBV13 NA CASSLQGLPYNEQFF TGTGCCAGCAGCCTTCAGGGACTCCCTTACAATGAGCAGTTCTTC
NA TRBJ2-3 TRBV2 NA CASSETPGSADTQYF TGTGCCAGCAGTGAAACTCCAGGGTCCGCAGATACGCAGTATTTT
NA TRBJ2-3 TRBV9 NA CASSVGFAGHRDTQYF TGTGCCAGCAGCGTAGGTTTCGCGGGACACAGAGATACGCAGTATTTT
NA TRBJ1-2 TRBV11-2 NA CASSLEARVEDYGYTF TGTGCCAGCAGCTTAGAAGCCAGGGTAGAGGACTATGGCTACACCTTC
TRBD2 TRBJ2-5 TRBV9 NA CASSASGGIGETQYF TGTGCCAGCAGCGCCTCGGGAGGTATAGGAGAGACCCAGTACTTC
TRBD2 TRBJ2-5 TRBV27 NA CASSLGTSGSRETQYF TGTGCCAGCAGTTTAGGGACTAGCGGTTCAAGGGAGACCCAGTACTTC
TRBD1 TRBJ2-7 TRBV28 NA CASSLIGRGYEQYF TGTGCCAGCAGTTTAATAGGCAGGGGGTACGAGCAGTACTTC
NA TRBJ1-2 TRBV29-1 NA CSVATMDNYGYTF TGCAGCGTCGCCACTATGGACAACTATGGCTACACCTTC
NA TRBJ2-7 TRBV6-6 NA CASSLQGSYEQYF TGTGCCAGCAGTTTACAGGGTTCCTACGAGCAGTACTTC
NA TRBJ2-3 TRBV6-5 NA CASSYLGQSTDTQYF TGTGCCAGCAGTTATTTGGGCCAGAGCACAGATACGCAGTATTTT
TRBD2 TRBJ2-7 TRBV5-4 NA CASSQTSGSFPHEQYF TGTGCCAGCAGCCAAACTAGCGGGAGCTTTCCCCACGAGCAGTACTTC
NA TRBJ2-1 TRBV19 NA CASSSRRNAPPYNEQFF TGTGCCAGTAGTTCTAGGAGGAACGCCCCCCCCTACAATGAGCAGTTCTTC
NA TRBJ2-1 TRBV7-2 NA CASSLVGNHVNEQFF TGTGCCAGCAGCTTAGTCGGGAATCACGTCAATGAGCAGTTCTTC
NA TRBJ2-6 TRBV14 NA CASSQGSLSGANVLTF TGTGCCAGCAGCCAAGGCAGCCTCTCTGGGGCCAACGTCCTGACTTTC
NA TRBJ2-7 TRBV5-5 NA CASSWRTEYEQYF TGTGCCAGCAGCTGGAGGACGGAGTACGAGCAGTACTTC
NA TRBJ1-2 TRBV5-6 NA CASSLGLTEYGYTF TGTGCCAGCAGCTTGGGGCTCACGGAATATGGCTACACCTTC
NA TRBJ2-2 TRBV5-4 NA CASSLDVFNTGELFF TGTGCCAGCAGCTTGGACGTCTTTAACACCGGGGAGCTGTTTTTT
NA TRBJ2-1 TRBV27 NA CASSLNRNNEQFF TGTGCCAGCAGTTTGAACAGAAACAATGAGCAGTTCTTC
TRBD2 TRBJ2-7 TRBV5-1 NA CASSPGLAGVNWWHEQYF TGCGCCAGCAGCCCGGGACTAGCGGGAGTAAACTGGTGGCACGAGCAGTACTTC
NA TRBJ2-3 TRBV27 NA CASSSIGLTDTQYF TGTGCCAGCAGTTCCATTGGGCTCACAGATACGCAGTATTTT
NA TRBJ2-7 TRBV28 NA CASSLSGGPLEQYF TGTGCCAGCAGTTTATCCGGGGGCCCACTCGAGCAGTACTTC
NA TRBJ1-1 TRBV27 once CASSWGGDRGAEAFF TGTGCCAGCAGTTGGGGGGGAGATAGGGGCGCTGAAGCTTTCTTT
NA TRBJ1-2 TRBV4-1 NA CASSQGRGEDYGYTF TGCGCCAGCAGCCAAGGGCGGGGGGAAGACTATGGCTACACCTTC
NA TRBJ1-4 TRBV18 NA CASSPDPGKANEKLFF TGTGCCAGCTCACCAGATCCGGGCAAGGCTAATGAAAAACTGTTTTTT
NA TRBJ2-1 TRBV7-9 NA CASGHGALANEQFF TGTGCCAGCGGCCACGGAGCTTTGGCCAATGAGCAGTTCTTC
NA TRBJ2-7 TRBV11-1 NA CASSLDGARTYEQYF TGTGCCAGCAGCTTAGACGGGGCCCGCACCTACGAGCAGTACTTC
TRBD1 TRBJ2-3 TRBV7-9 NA CASSSQGAVPPDTQYF TGTGCCAGCAGTTCGCAGGGGGCCGTACCCCCAGATACGCAGTATTTT
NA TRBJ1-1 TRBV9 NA CASSPPGGSTEAFF TGTGCCAGCAGCCCCCCGGGGGGGAGCACTGAAGCTTTCTTT
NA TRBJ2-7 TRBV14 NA CASSQGPYYEQYF TGTGCCAGCAGCCAAGGCCCTTACTACGAGCAGTACTTC
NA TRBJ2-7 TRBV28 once CASSLLLWETAYEQYF TGTGCCAGCAGTCTACTCCTCTGGGAAACCGCCTACGAGCAGTACTTC
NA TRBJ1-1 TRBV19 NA CASSIMGERSEAFF TGTGCCAGTAGTATAATGGGGGAACGGAGTGAAGCTTTCTTT
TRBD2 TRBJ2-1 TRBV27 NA CASSLGLVPNEQFF TGTGCCAGCAGTTTGGGACTAGTGCCCAATGAGCAGTTCTTC